These T cell receptor beta chains were read from a single sample in a study of blood T cell repertoires in COVID-19. Measured with immunoSEQ multiplex PCR; TCRdb has only the in-frame clones, and not every one. The repertoire holds 110,000 to 150,000 clones, with under 90% as singletons. Sequencing was carried out using peripheral blood. The receptors derive from a human donor in a cohort sampled during active COVID-19. CDR3s include the opening cysteine and the closing phenylalanine or tryptophan. A D gene is named only where the DNA matches it firmly. Rows may omit the clone size; those that give it use once, few, many or a size class.

cdr3_aa cdr3_nt clone_size v_call d_call j_call
CASSVVGAGVAGNEQFF TGTGCCAGCAGCGTAGTAGGTGCGGGGGTGGCGGGCAATGAGCAGTTCTTC NA TRBV9 TRBD2 TRBJ2-1
CAIREQGGENYGYTF TGTGCCATCAGGGAACAGGGGGGTGAGAACTATGGCTACACCTTC NA TRBV10-3 TRBD1 TRBJ1-2
CASSESAGGSTDTQYF TGCGCCAGCAGTGAGTCGGCGGGGGGCAGCACAGATACGCAGTATTTT NA TRBV10-2 TRBD2 TRBJ2-3
CSVLGGQGANEQFF TGCAGCGTGCTAGGGGGACAGGGGGCTAATGAGCAGTTCTTC NA TRBV29-1 TRBD1 TRBJ2-1
CATSSRATGWEKLFF TGTGCCACCAGCAGCCGGGCCACAGGTTGGGAAAAACTGTTTTTT NA TRBV15 NA TRBJ1-4
CASSLEPGGGDGYTF TGTGCCAGCAGCTTAGAACCAGGGGGCGGAGATGGCTACACCTTC NA TRBV7-2 TRBD1 TRBJ1-2
CASSSGLAGGWGTQYF TGTGCCAGCAGCTCAGGACTAGCGGGAGGGTGGGGTACGCAGTATTTT NA TRBV5-4 TRBD2 TRBJ2-3
CASTYGSSGNTIYF TGTGCCAGCACCTACGGTTCTTCTGGAAACACCATATATTTT NA TRBV7-2 NA TRBJ1-3
CAIRLAGTDTQYF TGTGCCATCCGGCTAGCGGGGACAGATACGCAGTATTTT NA TRBV10-3 TRBD2 TRBJ2-3
CASSVQGGVGYGYTF TGTGCCAGTAGTGTTCAGGGAGGGGTCGGCTATGGCTACACCTTC NA TRBV19 NA TRBJ1-2
CASRDGVSYEQYF TGCGCCAGCAGGGACGGGGTCTCCTACGAGCAGTACTTC NA TRBV5-1 NA TRBJ2-7
CASQQSGTSQETQYF TGTGCCAGCCAACAAAGTGGGACAAGCCAAGAGACCCAGTACTTC NA TRBV5-8 NA TRBJ2-5
CASSPGQGETQYF TGTGCCAGCAGCCCCGGACAGGGAGAGACCCAGTACTTC NA TRBV7-3 TRBD1 TRBJ2-5
CATSRAAGPYEQYF TGTGCCACCAGCAGAGCGGCGGGCCCCTACGAGCAGTACTTC NA TRBV15 NA TRBJ2-7
CASGRGQLRYNTGELFF TGTGCCAGTGGTCGGGGACAGCTCCGATATAACACCGGGGAGCTGTTTTTT NA TRBV19 TRBD1 TRBJ2-2
CASKSGQVYSPLHF TGTGCCAGCAAATCGGGACAGGTTTATTCACCCCTCCACTTT once TRBV27 TRBD1 TRBJ1-6
CASSMTGRSSGNTIYF TGTGCCAGTAGTATGACAGGGAGAAGCTCTGGAAACACCATATATTTT NA TRBV19 TRBD1 TRBJ1-3
CASSGPRDIYGYTF TGTGCCAGCAGCGGACCTCGGGACATCTATGGCTACACCTTC NA TRBV5-4 NA TRBJ1-2
CASSSGLAEAEGTQYF TGTGCCAGCAGCTCCGGACTAGCGGAGGCTGAAGGGACCCAGTACTTC NA TRBV5-4 TRBD2 TRBJ2-5
CASTDVFAQAPYNEQFF TGTGCCAGCACCGATGTCTTTGCGCAGGCTCCCTACAATGAGCAGTTCTTC NA TRBV6-4 NA TRBJ2-1
CASSIVHGYEQYF TGTGCCAGTAGTATAGTTCACGGTTACGAGCAGTACTTC NA TRBV19 NA TRBJ2-7
CASSSGLGVDAFF TGTGCCAGCAGCTCCGGCCTGGGAGTGGATGCTTTCTTT NA TRBV7-2 NA TRBJ1-1
CASSLVSGSTDTQYF TGTGCCAGCAGCTTAGTTTCGGGAAGCACAGATACGCAGTATTTT once TRBV7-2 NA TRBJ2-3
CASSKERVEGYTF TGTGCCAGCAGCAAGGAGAGGGTGGAGGGCTACACCTTC NA TRBV7-2 NA TRBJ1-2
CATSGRGTARWAAFF TGTGCCACCAGCGGACGGGGGACAGCCCGTTGGGCAGCTTTCTTT NA TRBV15 TRBD1 TRBJ1-1
CAISPGGTEAFF TGTGCCATTTCGCCCGGGGGCACTGAAGCTTTCTTT NA TRBV10-3 NA TRBJ1-1
CASSLTGYGNTIYF TGCGCCAGCAGCTTGACAGGGTACGGAAACACCATATATTTT NA TRBV5-1 NA TRBJ1-3
CASSYDRDPHSGANVLTF TGTGCCAGCAGCTACGACAGGGACCCTCACTCTGGGGCCAACGTCCTGACTTTC NA TRBV7-9 TRBD1 TRBJ2-6
CASRKAGGVTGELFF TGTGCCAGCAGAAAAGCGGGAGGAGTAACCGGGGAGCTGTTTTTT NA TRBV7-9 TRBD2 TRBJ2-2
CASSLGGAGELFF TGTGCCAGCAGCTTAGGGGGCGCCGGGGAGCTGTTTTTT NA TRBV7-2 NA TRBJ2-2
CASSPQMRLDYGYTF TGTGCCAGCAGCCCCCAGATGCGGCTAGACTATGGCTACACCTTC once TRBV7-2 NA TRBJ1-2
CASSLSRGSEQFF TGTGCCAGCAGTTTATCCAGGGGCAGCGAGCAGTTCTTC NA TRBV27 NA TRBJ2-1
CSVEVSGTLSNEQFF TGCAGCGTTGAAGTTAGCGGGACTTTAAGCAATGAGCAGTTCTTC NA TRBV29-1 TRBD2 TRBJ2-1
CASSPGLGPYNEQFF TGCGCCAGCAGCCCGGGACTAGGCCCCTACAATGAGCAGTTCTTC NA TRBV5-1 TRBD2 TRBJ2-1
CASSPNPGQFSGNTIYF TGTGCCAGCAGCCCCAACCCGGGACAGTTCTCTGGAAACACCATATATTTT NA TRBV7-2 TRBD1 TRBJ1-3
CASSYRVTGELFF TGCGCCAGCAGCTACAGGGTTACCGGGGAGCTGTTTTTT NA TRBV5-1 NA TRBJ2-2
CASSPRIGEGGYTF TGTGCCAGCAGCCCCCGGATCGGGGAAGGAGGCTACACCTTC NA TRBV9 NA TRBJ1-2
CASSLTGYEQYF TGTGCCAGCAGCCTGACAGGATACGAGCAGTACTTC NA TRBV6-5 NA TRBJ2-7
CASRGLAWAGELFF TGTGCCAGCAGGGGACTAGCTTGGGCCGGGGAGCTGTTTTTT once TRBV11-3 TRBD2 TRBJ2-2
CASSFQGRNTEAFF TGTGCCAGCAGTTTCCAGGGGCGGAACACTGAAGCTTTCTTT few TRBV27 NA TRBJ1-1
CASSSYASGSNEQFF TGTGCCAGCAGCTCCTATGCTAGCGGGAGCAATGAGCAGTTCTTC NA TRBV7-3 TRBD2 TRBJ2-1